This T cell receptor beta chain comes out of a study of blood T cells in healthy people across ages. A J-beta primer mix and a sample-barcoded 5' primer were used in a second PCR of roughly 7 to 12 cycles. TCRdb fed the 5' RACE reads into MiXCR, producing one record per CDR3 protein. This sample has about 900,000 distinct CDR3 sequences, with roughly 43% found just once. Germline CDR1 is KGHSH and CDR2 is LQKENI. J was trimmed by 0 bases and V by 3 bases; bases with no gene match: 0. This CDR3 region has 15 residues. The sequenced sample was blood. This sequence was found in a man younger than 45 in good health. The gene calls are TRBV18 and TRBJ1-3; TRBD1 matches 9 bases. The CDR3 here is CASSPGQGSGNTIYF. The DNA for the CDR3 is TGTGCCAGCTCACCGGGACAGGGCTCTGGAAACACCATATATTTT.